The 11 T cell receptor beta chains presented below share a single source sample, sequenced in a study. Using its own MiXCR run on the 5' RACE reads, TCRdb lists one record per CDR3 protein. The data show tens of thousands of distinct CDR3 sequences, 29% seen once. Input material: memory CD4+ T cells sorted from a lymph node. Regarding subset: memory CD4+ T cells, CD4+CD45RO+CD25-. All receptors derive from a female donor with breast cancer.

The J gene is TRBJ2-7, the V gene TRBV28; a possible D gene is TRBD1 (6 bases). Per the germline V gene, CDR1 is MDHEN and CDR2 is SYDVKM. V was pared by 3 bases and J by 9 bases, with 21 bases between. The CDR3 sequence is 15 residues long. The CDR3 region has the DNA TGTGCCAGCAGTTTTCTCGGACAGCTCACCGCAGGGCAGTACTTC. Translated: CASSFLGQLTAGQYF.

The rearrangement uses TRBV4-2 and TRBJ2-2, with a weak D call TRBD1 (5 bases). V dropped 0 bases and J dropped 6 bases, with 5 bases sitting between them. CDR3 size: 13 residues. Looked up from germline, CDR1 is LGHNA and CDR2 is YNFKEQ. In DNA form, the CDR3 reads TGTGCCAGCAGCCAAGACAGGGCCGGGGAGCTGTTTTTT. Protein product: CASSQDRAGELFF.

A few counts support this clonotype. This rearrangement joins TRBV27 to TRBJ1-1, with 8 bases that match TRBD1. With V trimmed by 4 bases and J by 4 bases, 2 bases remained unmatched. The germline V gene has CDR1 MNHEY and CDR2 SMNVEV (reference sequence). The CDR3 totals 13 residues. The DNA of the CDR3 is TGTGCCAGCAGTTCCAGGGGGCCCACTGAAGCTTTCTTT. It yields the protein CASSSRGPTEAFF.

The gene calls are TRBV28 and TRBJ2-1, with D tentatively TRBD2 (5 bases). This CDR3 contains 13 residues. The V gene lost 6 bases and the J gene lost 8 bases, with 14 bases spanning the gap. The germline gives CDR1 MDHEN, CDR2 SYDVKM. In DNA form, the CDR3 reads TGTGCCAGCAGCTATCGGACTCTGCATGAGCAGTTCTTC. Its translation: CASSYRTLHEQFF.

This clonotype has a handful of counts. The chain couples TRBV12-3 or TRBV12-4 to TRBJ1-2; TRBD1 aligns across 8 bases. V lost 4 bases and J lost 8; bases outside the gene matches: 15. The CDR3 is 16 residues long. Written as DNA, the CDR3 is TGTGCCAGCAGTTCCCCGACTGGACAGGGTGAAGAGGGCTACACCTTC. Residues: CASSSPTGQGEEGYTF.

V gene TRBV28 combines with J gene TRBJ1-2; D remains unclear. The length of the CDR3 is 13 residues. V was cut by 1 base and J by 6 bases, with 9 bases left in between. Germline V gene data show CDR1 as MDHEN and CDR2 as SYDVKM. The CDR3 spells CASSLLGRHGYTF. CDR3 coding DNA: TGTGCCAGCAGTTTATTAGGCAGGCATGGCTACACCTTC.

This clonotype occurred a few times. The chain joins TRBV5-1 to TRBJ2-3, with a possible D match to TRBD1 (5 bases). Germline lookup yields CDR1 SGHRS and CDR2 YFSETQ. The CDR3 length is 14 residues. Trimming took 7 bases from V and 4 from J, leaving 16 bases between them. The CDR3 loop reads CASATSGFPDTQYF. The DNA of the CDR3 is TGCGCCAGCGCCACGTCAGGGTTTCCAGATACGCAGTATTTT. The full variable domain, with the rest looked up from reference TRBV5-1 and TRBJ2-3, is KAGVTQTPRYLIKTRGQQVTLSCSPISGHRSVSWYQQTPGQGLQFLFEYFSETQRNKGNFPGRFSGRQFSNSRSEMNVSTLELGDSALYLCASATSGFPDTQYFGPGTRLTVL.

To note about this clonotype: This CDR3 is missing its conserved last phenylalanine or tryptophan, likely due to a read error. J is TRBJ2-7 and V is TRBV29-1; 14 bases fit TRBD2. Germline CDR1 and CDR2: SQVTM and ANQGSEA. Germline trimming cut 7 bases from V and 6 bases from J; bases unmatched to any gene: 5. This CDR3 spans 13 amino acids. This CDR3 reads CSGLAGGPGEQYY. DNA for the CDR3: TGCAGCGGACTAGCGGGAGGGCCTGGCGAGCAGTACTAC.

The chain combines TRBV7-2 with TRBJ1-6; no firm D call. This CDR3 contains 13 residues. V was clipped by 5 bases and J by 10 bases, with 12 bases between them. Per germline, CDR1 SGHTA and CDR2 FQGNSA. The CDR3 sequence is CASSPGLRSPLHF. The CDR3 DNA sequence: TGTGCCAGCAGCCCGGGGTTGCGGTCACCCCTCCACTTT.

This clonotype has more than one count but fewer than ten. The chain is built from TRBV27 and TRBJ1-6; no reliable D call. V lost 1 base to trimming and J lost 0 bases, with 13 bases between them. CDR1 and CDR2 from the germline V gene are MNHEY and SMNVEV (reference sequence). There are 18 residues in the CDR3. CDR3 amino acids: CASSLFGSLSSYNSPLHF. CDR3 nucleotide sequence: TGTGCCAGCAGTTTATTCGGCAGCCTGAGCTCCTATAATTCACCCCTCCACTTT.

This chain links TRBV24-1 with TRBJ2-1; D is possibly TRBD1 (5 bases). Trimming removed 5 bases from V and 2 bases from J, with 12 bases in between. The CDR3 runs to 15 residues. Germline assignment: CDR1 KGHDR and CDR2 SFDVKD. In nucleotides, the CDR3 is TGTGCCACCAGTGCAGGGTACCCTACCTACAATGAGCAGTTCTTC. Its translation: CATSAGYPTYNEQFF.